This TCR beta chain was found in a study of PD-L1 blockade in urothelial cancer. Study-level background: At 3 weeks (second dose) and 6 weeks after starting treatment, blood was analyzed. Study results and limitations: Enhanced expansion of tumor-associated blood clones at 3 weeks characterized durable-benefit patients.

The protocol was immunoSEQ multiplex PCR, while the TCRdb copy is restricted to in-frame clones and leaves out a portion. The profile shows more than 45,000 clones, roughly 77% of them singletons. Trimming left V 2 bases short and J 7 bases short, with 20 bases between. Germline CDR1 MDHEN, CDR2 SYDVKM. The CDR3 extends over 16 amino acids. Concerning this clone: Its specificity is not known.

Specimen: PBMCs, collected around atezolizumab (anti-PD-L1) treatment. This sequence was found in a man in his 70s with urothelial cancer. The chain combines TRBV28 with TRBJ2-5; perhaps TRBD1 as D (5 bases). The CDR3 loop is CASSLIDSDGRGTQYF. DNA of the CDR3: TGTGCCAGCAGTTTAATAGACAGTGACGGAAGGGGGACCCAGTACTTC.